A selection of T cell receptor beta chains follows, all from one sample in a study of cytomegalovirus exposure and HLA in healthy donors. Assay used: immunoSEQ multiplex PCR; TCRdb lists only in-frame clones, some missing. The data show more than 150,000 clones, around 84% seen once. Source material: PBMCs. Every receptor here comes from a woman aged 18-30 years in good health and CMV-seronegative. Both conserved end residues are part of each CDR3. The D gene is left open where the match is weak. Only some rows state a clone size, as once, few, many or a class for expanded clones.

>TRBV10-3|TRBJ2-3|TRBD2|.
TGTGCCATCAGTGATAGCGGGGGGGAAGGAAATACGCAGTATTTT
CAISDSGGEGNTQYF
>TRBV21-1|TRBJ2-3|.|.
TGTGCCAGCAGCAAAGCGCTGGTATGTTCAGGGCGGGAGGGGGCGGATACGCAGTATTTT
CASSKALVCSGREGADTQYF
>TRBV9|TRBJ1-2|.|.
TGTGCCAGCAGCGTTGATCGGAACTATGGCTACACCTTC
CASSVDRNYGYTF
>TRBV7-2|TRBJ2-3|.|.
TGTGCCAGCAGCTTGGAGGGATATACGCAGTATTTT
CASSLEGYTQYF
>TRBV5-6|TRBJ2-5|TRBD1|.
TGTGCCAGCAGCTACAGGGGGCGGGAGACCCAGTACTTC
CASSYRGRETQYF
>TRBV6-1|TRBJ1-5|.|few
TGTGCCAGCAGTGTGTCGTTCGTCAGTACGACAGGTAGCAATCAGCCCCAGCATTTT
CASSVSFVSTTGSNQPQHF
>TRBV29-1|TRBJ1-3|TRBD1|once
TGCAGCGCGGACAGGGGGCTGAGTGGAAACACCATATATTTT
CSADRGLSGNTIYF
>TRBV29-1|TRBJ2-3|TRBD1|.
TGCAGCGTTGATGGCAGGGGGCGTGGGACAGATACGCAGTATTTT
CSVDGRGRGTDTQYF
>TRBV7-8|TRBJ2-3|TRBD1|.
TGTGCCAGCAGCTTAGTGTTACAGGGGAGCTCTGGTACGCAGTATTTT
CASSLVLQGSSGTQYF
>TRBV18|TRBJ1-2|.|.
TGTGCCAGCTCACCACTCACAGGGTTTATCGGCTACACCTTC
CASSPLTGFIGYTF